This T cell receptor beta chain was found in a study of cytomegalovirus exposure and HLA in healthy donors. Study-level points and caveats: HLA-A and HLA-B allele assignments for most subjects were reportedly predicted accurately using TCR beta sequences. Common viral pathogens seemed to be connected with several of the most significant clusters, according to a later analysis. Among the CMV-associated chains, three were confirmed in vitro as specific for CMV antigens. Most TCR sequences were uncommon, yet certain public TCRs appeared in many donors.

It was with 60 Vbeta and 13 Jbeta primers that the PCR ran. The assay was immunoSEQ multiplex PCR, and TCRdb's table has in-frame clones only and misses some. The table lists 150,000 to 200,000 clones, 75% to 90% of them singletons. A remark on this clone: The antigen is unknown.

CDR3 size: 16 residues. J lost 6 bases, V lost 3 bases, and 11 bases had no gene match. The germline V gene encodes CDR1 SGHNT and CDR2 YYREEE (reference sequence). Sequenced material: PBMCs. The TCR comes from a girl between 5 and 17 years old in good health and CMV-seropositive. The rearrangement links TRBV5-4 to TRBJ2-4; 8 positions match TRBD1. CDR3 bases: TGTGCCAGCAGCTCACAATTCGACAGGGGAGGAAACATTCAGTACTTC. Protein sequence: CASSSQFDRGGNIQYF.